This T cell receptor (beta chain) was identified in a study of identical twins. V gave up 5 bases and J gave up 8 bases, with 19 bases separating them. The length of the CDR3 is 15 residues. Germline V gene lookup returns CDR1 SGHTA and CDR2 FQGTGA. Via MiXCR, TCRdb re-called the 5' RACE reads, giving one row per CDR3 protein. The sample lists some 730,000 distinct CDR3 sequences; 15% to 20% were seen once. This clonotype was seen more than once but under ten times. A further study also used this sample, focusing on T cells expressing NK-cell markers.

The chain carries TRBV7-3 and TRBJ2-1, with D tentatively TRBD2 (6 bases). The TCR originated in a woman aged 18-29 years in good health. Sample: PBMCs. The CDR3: CASSPQTTSNDEQFF. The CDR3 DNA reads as TGTGCCAGCAGCCCACAGACCACTAGCAACGATGAGCAGTTCTTC.